These T cell receptor beta chains were read from a single sample in a study of early T cells in non-severe SARS-CoV-2 infection. TCRdb used MiXCR to reprocess the 5' RACE reads, holding one entry per CDR3 protein. The sample has more than 20,000 distinct CDR3 sequences, around 4.5% seen once; the top ten hold about 4%. What was sequenced was whole blood. These receptors came from an adult who was a healthcare worker with PCR-confirmed SARS-CoV-2 infection or an uninfected control (not recorded which). Each CDR3 is given without its conserved first and last residue.

TRBJ2-7 TRBV5-1 ASSLQRGGSYEQY
TRBJ2-2 TRBV5-1 ASSRDRPNTGELF
TRBJ1-5 TRBV19 ASTHQPQH
TRBJ2-3 TRBV7-2 ASSYRLAGAADTQY
TRBJ2-2 TRBV7-9 ASPGRGRSGELF
TRBJ1-1 TRBV4-1 ASSLRGGTEAF
TRBJ2-3 TRBV6-6 ASNIAGGGTDTQY
TRBJ2-4 TRBV28 ASSFQGGKNIQY
TRBJ2-1 TRBV7-2 ASSFRTGGNEQF
TRBJ2-1 TRBV19 AGPTSAPASPSEQF
TRBJ2-1 TRBV5-1 ASSLPAGVDNEQF
TRBJ2-3 TRBV5-1 ASSGEAGKTLDTQY
TRBJ1-4 TRBV20-1 SARGEPGQGQENEKLF
TRBJ2-3 TRBV30 AWSFTDTQY
TRBJ2-1 TRBV12-3/TRBV12-4 ASSLRPPGNEQF
TRBJ2-3 TRBV21-1 ASSKVAGGGTDTQY
TRBJ2-3 TRBV7-4 ASSFLPVTQY
TRBJ1-3 TRBV10-1 ASSEMVRAGNTIY
TRBJ2-3 TRBV6-6 ASTKSEVEGTQY
TRBJ1-2 TRBV27 ASTTRRTANYGYT
TRBJ2-2 TRBV11-2 ASRAGLAGTGELF
TRBJ2-7 TRBV12-5 ASGLEGYYEQY
TRBJ2-5 TRBV27 ASSSLRQETQY
TRBJ2-3 TRBV2 ASSEGLAELLGYTDTQY
TRBJ2-1 TRBV7-9 ASSLGDSGEQF
TRBJ2-1 TRBV14 ASSQFSRGNNEQF
TRBJ2-3 TRBV29-1 SVQGGQGAGTDTQY
TRBJ1-5 TRBV30 AQGDRGLNQPQH
TRBJ2-7 TRBV20-1 SVDPGGEGREQY
TRBJ2-2 TRBV19 ASTPTPGLGTGELF
TRBJ1-6 TRBV6-6 ASSLQGPESPLH
TRBJ2-2 TRBV4-1 ASSQALAGIRTGELF
TRBJ2-1 TRBV11-2 ASSLRLAGVIDEQF
TRBJ2-3 TRBV11-2 ASSSPSTDTQY
TRBJ2-1 TRBV25-1 ASSGASGLAGEQF
TRBJ2-1 TRBV5-1 ASSLQGGNEQF
TRBJ1-5 TRBV20-1 SARETGETSNQPQH
TRBJ2-5 TRBV2 ASSAEMQETQY
TRBJ2-7 TRBV29-1 SVRDRGIEQY
TRBJ2-3 TRBV2 ASALVTDTQY
TRBJ2-5 TRBV28 ASSFRRSMKTQY
TRBJ1-6 TRBV18 ASSRSSDPYNSPLH
TRBJ2-7 TRBV25-1 ASSNAGTRVYEQY
TRBJ2-7 TRBV11-2 ASSLIIYEQY
TRBJ2-3 TRBV20-1 SALTKPTDTQY
TRBJ1-1 TRBV20-1 SARDPQGANTEAF
TRBJ2-7 TRBV11-2 ASSLLGRSYEQY
TRBJ2-7 TRBV15 ATSRSGEGAHEQY
TRBJ2-7 TRBV6-5 ASSYTGLARNEQY
TRBJ2-1 TRBV11-2 ASSFLTIDGEQF
TRBJ2-2 TRBV7-8 ASSLEGGELF
TRBJ2-1 TRBV20-1 SAPSYNEQF